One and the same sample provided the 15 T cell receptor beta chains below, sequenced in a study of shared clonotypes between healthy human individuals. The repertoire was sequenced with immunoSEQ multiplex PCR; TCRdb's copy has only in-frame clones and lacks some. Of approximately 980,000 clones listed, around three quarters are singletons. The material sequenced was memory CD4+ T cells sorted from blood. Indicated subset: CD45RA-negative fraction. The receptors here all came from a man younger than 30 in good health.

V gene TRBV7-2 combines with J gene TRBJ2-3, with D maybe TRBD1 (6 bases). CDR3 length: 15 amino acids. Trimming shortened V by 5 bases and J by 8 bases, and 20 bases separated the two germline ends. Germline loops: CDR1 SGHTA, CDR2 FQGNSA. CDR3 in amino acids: CASSPGDAPPGTQYF. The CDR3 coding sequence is TGTGCCAGCAGCCCAGGGGACGCCCCTCCGGGTACGCAGTATTTT.

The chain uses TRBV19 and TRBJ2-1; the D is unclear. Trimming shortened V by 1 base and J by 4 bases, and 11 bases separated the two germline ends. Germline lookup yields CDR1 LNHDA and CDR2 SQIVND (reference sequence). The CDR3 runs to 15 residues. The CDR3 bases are TGTGCCAGTAGTATAGTGGCTAACCGTTACAATGAGCAGTTCTTC. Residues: CASSIVANRYNEQFF.

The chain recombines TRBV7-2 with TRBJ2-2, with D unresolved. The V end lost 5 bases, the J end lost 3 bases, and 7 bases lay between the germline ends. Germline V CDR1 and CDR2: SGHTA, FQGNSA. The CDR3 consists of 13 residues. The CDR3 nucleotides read TGTGCCAGCAGCCCCACTCACACCGGGGAGCTGTTTTTT. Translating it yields CASSPTHTGELFF.

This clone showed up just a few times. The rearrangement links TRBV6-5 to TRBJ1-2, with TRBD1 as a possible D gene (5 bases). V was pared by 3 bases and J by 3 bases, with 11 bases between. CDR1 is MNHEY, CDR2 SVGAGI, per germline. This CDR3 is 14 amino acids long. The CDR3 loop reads CASSYTRGDYGYTF. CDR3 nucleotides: TGTGCCAGCAGTTATACACGAGGGGACTATGGCTACACCTTC.

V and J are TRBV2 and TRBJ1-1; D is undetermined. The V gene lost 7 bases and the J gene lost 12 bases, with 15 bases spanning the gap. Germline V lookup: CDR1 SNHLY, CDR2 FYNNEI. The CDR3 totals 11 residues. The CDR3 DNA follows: TGTGCCAGCAAACACGAGGGCTCGACTTTCTTT. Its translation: CASKHEGSTFF.

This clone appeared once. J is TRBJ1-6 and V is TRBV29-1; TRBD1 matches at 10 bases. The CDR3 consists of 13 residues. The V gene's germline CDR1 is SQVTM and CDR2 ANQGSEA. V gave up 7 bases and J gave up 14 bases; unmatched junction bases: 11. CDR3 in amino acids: CSARDRGGRTLHF. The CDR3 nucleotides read TGCAGCGCCCGGGACAGGGGAGGTAGGACCCTCCACTTT.

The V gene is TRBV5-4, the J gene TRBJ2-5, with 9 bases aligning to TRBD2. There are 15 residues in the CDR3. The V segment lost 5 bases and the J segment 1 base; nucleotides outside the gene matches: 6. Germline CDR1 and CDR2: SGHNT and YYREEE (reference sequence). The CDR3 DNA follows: TGTGCCAGCAGTAATAGCGGGAGTGGCCAAGAGACCCAGTACTTC. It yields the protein CASSNSGSGQETQYF. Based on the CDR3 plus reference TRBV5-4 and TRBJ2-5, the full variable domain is ETGVTQSPTHLIKTRGQQVTLRCSSQSGHNTVSWYQQALGQGPQFIFQYYREEENGRGNFPPRFSGLQFPNYSSELNVNALELDDSALYLCASSNSGSGQETQYFGPGTRLLVL.

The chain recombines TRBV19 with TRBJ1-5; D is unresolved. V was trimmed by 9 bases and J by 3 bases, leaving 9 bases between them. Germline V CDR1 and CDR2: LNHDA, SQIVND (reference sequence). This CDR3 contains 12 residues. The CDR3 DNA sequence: TGTGCCAGCTGCGGTCCCAATCAGCCCCAGCATTTT. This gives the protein CASCGPNQPQHF.

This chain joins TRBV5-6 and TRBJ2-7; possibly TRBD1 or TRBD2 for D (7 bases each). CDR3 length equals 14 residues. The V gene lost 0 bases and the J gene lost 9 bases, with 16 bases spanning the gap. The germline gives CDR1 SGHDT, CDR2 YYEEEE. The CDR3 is CASSLDQGGLVQYF. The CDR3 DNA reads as TGTGCCAGCAGCTTGGATCAGGGGGGGCTTGTGCAGTACTTC.

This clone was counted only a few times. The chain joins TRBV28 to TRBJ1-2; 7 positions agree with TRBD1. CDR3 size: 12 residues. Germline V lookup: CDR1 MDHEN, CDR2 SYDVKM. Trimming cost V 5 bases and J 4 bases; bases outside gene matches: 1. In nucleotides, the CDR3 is TGTGCCAGCAGTCGGGACAGCTATGGCTACACCTTC. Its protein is CASSRDSYGYTF.

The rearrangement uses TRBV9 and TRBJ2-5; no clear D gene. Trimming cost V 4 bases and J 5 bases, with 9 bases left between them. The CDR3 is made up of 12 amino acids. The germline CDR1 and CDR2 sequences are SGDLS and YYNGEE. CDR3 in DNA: TGTGCCAGCAGCCCTGCTTTGGAGACCCAGTACTTC. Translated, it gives CASSPALETQYF.

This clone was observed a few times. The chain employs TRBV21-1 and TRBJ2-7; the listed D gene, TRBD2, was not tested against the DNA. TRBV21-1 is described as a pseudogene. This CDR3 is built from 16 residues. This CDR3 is CAAQRSGTSEGYEQYF. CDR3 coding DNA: TGTGCCGCACAGCGTTCCGGGACTAGCGAGGGCTACGAGCAGTACTTC.

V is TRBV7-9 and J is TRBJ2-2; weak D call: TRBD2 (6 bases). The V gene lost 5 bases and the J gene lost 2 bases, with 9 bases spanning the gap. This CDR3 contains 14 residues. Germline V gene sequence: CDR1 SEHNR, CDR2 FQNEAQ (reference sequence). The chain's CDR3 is CASSRTINTGELFF. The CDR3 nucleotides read TGTGCCAGCAGCCGGACTATAAACACCGGGGAGCTGTTTTTT.

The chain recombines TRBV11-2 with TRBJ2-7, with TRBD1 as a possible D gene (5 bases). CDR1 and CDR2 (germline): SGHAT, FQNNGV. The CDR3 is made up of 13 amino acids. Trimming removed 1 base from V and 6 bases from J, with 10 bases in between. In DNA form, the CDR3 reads TGTGCCAGCAGCTTAGTACAGGTTGGCGAGCAGTACTTC. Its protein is CASSLVQVGEQYF.

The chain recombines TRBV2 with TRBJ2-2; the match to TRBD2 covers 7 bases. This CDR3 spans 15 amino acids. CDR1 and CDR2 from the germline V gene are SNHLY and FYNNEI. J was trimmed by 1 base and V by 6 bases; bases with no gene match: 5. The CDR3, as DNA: TGTGCCAGCAGGGATTCTAGCGGGAACACCGGGGAGCTGTTTTTT. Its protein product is CASRDSSGNTGELFF.